Listed here are 20 T cell receptor beta chains from one sample, sequenced in a study of T cells in Graves' hyperthyroidism and ophthalmopathy. Researchers amplified the TCR beta CDR3 regions from RNA transcripts. Primed by the HTBI set, a first-round RT-PCR was run on the TCR CDR3. TCRdb itself ran the multiplex PCR reads through MiXCR, one entry per CDR3 protein. The sample includes about 590,000 distinct CDR3 sequences, approximately 15% of them seen just once. Sample: blood. These receptor sequences come from a woman aged 18-35 years with Graves' ophthalmopathy.

This clonotype was recorded many times. The V gene is TRBV6-1, the J gene TRBJ2-7; TRBD2 agrees at 9 bases. The germline V gene has CDR1 MNHNS and CDR2 SASEGT. This CDR3 has 16 residues. With 5 bases clipped from V and 4 bases from J, the junction kept 12 bases outside the gene matches. As DNA, the CDR3 is TGTGCCAGCAGTCCGCTGGCGGATAGCGGGAGTTACGAGCAGTACTTC. Amino acid sequence: CASSPLADSGSYEQYF.

This clonotype was detected many times. CDR3 in amino acids: CASSSQAGGSYNEQFF. CDR3 coding DNA: TGTGCCAGCAGTTCTCAGGCGGGAGGATCATACAATGAGCAGTTCTTC. The gene calls are TRBV27 and TRBJ2-1; TRBD2 matches 8 bases. J was trimmed by 4 bases and V by 4 bases; bases with no gene match: 9. CDR3 length: 16 amino acids. Germline V gene data show CDR1 as MNHEY and CDR2 as SMNVEV (reference sequence).

The rearrangement links TRBV20-1 to TRBJ2-5, with unresolved D. Germline loops: CDR1 DFQATT, CDR2 SNEGSKA (reference sequence). This CDR3 contains 13 residues. Deletions cut 6 bases from V and 5 bases from J, with 16 bases between. CDR3 amino acids: CSATYSLTETQYF. The CDR3 DNA is TGCAGTGCAACCTACTCATTGACGGAGACCCAGTACTTC.

CDR3 in DNA: TGTGCCAGCAGCCAGGGGCTAGCGGTGGGGAAGCAGTACTTC. Its translation is CASSQGLAVGKQYF. V is TRBV5-6 and J is TRBJ2-7, with D possibly being TRBD2 (7 bases). Deletions cut 4 bases from V and 8 bases from J, with 19 bases between. Germline assignment: CDR1 SGHDT and CDR2 YYEEEE. The CDR3 covers 14 residues.

This clonotype was seen more than once but under ten times. The genes are TRBV3-2 and TRBJ2-7; TRBD1, the table's D call, lacks a check against the DNA. TRBV3-2 is listed as a pseudogene. The CDR3 length is 16 residues. The CDR3 DNA follows: TGTGCCAGCAGCCAAGAATGGGGCAGGGGGCCGGGCGAGCAGTACTTC. Amino acid sequence: CASSQEWGRGPGEQYF.

This clonotype was counted only a few times. The gene calls are TRBV18 and TRBJ1-6; D is perhaps TRBD1 (6 bases). The CDR3 consists of 15 residues. CDR1 KGHSH and CDR2 LQKENI come from the germline V gene. Trimming took 2 bases from V and 9 from J, leaving 14 bases between them. CDR3 protein: CASSPGAGAGSPLHF. DNA for the CDR3: TGTGCCAGCTCACCAGGGGCAGGGGCTGGTTCACCCCTCCACTTT.

Ten or more counts support this clonotype. The gene calls are TRBV5-6 and TRBJ1-1; no clear D gene. Deletions cut 1 base from V and 4 bases from J, with 14 bases between. Germline V gives CDR1 SGHDT, CDR2 YYEEEE. CDR3 length equals 15 residues. CDR3 DNA: TGTGCCAGCAGCTTGCGGAGGCCCCGTCTCACTGAAGCTTTCTTT. Protein: CASSLRRPRLTEAFF.

This clonotype was detected many times. The chain recombines TRBV2 with TRBJ2-1; a possible D gene is TRBD2 (6 bases). From germline, CDR1 is SNHLY and CDR2 FYNNEI. The CDR3 is 16 amino acids. Trimming removed 4 bases at V and 0 bases at J, with 13 bases between. In DNA, the CDR3 is TGTGCCAGCAGTGGACCTAGCGAGAGCTCCTACAATGAGCAGTTCTTC. Translating gives CASSGPSESSYNEQFF. Full variable domain (missing parts from reference TRBV2 and TRBJ2-1): EPEVTQTPSHQVTQMGQEVILRCVPISNHLYFYWYRQILGQKVEFLVSFYNNEISEKSEIFDDQFSVERPDGSNFTLKIRSTKLEDSAMYFCASSGPSESSYNEQFFGPGTRLTVL.

This clonotype was seen at least ten times. The V gene is TRBV12-3 or TRBV12-4, the J gene TRBJ1-1; 8 bases are a match to TRBD1. V shed 6 bases, J shed 1 base, and the junction held 7 bases outside the gene matches. The CDR3 has 15 amino acids. Here the CDR3 reads CASRRRDRRNTEAFF. CDR3 bases: TGTGCCAGCAGACGCCGGGACAGGAGGAACACTGAAGCTTTCTTT.

V usage is TRBV25-1 and J usage is TRBJ2-6; D perhaps matches TRBD1 (5 bases). Germline V gene sequence: CDR1 MGHDK, CDR2 SYGVNS. The CDR3 contains 15 residues. V gave up 8 bases and J gave up 0 bases, with 11 bases separating them. The CDR3 DNA reads as TGTGCCAGCGGGGCATATTCCTCTGGGGCCAACGTCCTGACTTTC. Translation: CASGAYSSGANVLTF. The whole variable domain, remainder taken from reference TRBV25-1 and TRBJ2-6, is EADIYQTPRYLVIGTGKKITLECSQTMGHDKMYWYQQDPGMELHLIHYSYGVNSTEKGDLSSESTVSRIRTEHFPLTLESARPSHTSQYLCASGAYSSGANVLTFGAGSRLTVL.

The J gene is TRBJ2-1, the V gene TRBV7-3; tentative D call: TRBD2 (6 bases). The length of the CDR3 is 15 residues. CDR1 is SGHTA and CDR2 is FQGTGA in the germline V gene. Trimming took 2 bases from V and 10 from J, leaving 18 bases between them. The CDR3 region has the DNA TGTGCCAGCAGCTTAGGGACTGCTTTTTCCGGGGAGCAGTTCTTC. It specifies CASSLGTAFSGEQFF.

This chain links TRBV4-2 with TRBJ2-1; 15 nucleotides align to TRBD2. Germline V gene data show CDR1 as LGHNA and CDR2 as YNFKEQ. Losses at the gene ends were 5 bases for V and 7 bases for J; bases not matched to a gene: 9. The CDR3 sequence is 17 residues long. As DNA, the CDR3 is TGTGCCAGCAGCTCCGTCCCGGGACTAGCGGGAGGAAATGAGCAGTTCTTC. It yields the protein CASSSVPGLAGGNEQFF.

This clonotype was seen ten or more times. The chain is built from TRBV7-3 and TRBJ2-3; D possibly corresponds to TRBD1 (6 bases). V dropped 5 bases and J dropped 0 bases, with 15 bases sitting between them. CDR1 and CDR2 from the germline V gene are SGHTA and FQGTGA. The CDR3 sequence is 16 residues long. The CDR3 spells CASSVGDIGSTDTQYF. The CDR3 nucleotides are TGTGCCAGCAGCGTAGGGGACATCGGTAGCACAGATACGCAGTATTTT.

Ten or more counts support this clonotype. The chain combines TRBV5-1 with TRBJ2-1; D not resolved. The germline V and J ends were trimmed by 0 bases and 8 bases, with 9 bases remaining between them. Germline V gives CDR1 SGHRS, CDR2 YFSETQ. The CDR3 loop spans 13 amino acids. The CDR3 sequence: CASSLASRDEQFF. The DNA of the CDR3 is TGCGCCAGCAGCTTGGCTAGTAGGGATGAGCAGTTCTTC.

Worth noting for this clonotype: A much larger clone sits a single nucleotide away, making a read error possible. The V gene is TRBV6-7, the J gene TRBJ2-7; no definite D call. TRBV6-7 falls under the ORF class, with uncertain function. The length of the CDR3 is 9 residues. CDR3 nucleotide sequence: TGTGCCATCTCCTACGATCAGTACTTC. Protein sequence: CAISYDQYF.

This clonotype was counted a few times. The chain employs TRBV7-9 and TRBJ2-1; D unclear. With 5 bases removed from V and 7 bases from J, the gap between germline ends came to 12 bases. The CDR3 extends over 13 amino acids. Germline V gene sequence: CDR1 SEHNR, CDR2 FQNEAQ (reference sequence). The CDR3: CASSHRLENEQFF. The CDR3, as DNA: TGTGCCAGCAGCCACCGGCTAGAGAATGAGCAGTTCTTC.

This chain uses TRBV5-1 with TRBJ2-2; 10 bases align to TRBD2. J was trimmed by 9 bases and V by 4 bases; bases with no gene match: 9. The CDR3 runs to 15 residues. CDR1 SGHRS and CDR2 YFSETQ come from the germline V gene. The CDR3 DNA reads as TGCGCCAGCAGCGCCCCGGGACTAGCGTCAAGGGAGCTGTTTTTT. Translating it yields CASSAPGLASRELFF.

This clonotype was detected many times. The V and J genes are TRBV29-1 and TRBJ1-1, with 7 bases that match TRBD1. This CDR3 is 13 amino acids long. Germline-derived CDR1 and CDR2 are SQVTM and ANQGSEA. The junction had 3 bases not matched to a gene; V was cut back by 4 bases and J by 1 base. The CDR3 region has the DNA TGCAGCGTTGTACGACAGGGGAACACTGAAGCTTTCTTT. Encoded protein: CSVVRQGNTEAFF.

This clonotype was detected only a few times. The J gene is TRBJ1-4, the V gene TRBV7-8; maybe TRBD1 (5 bases). Germline values: CDR1 SGHVS, CDR2 FQNEAQ. This CDR3 has 14 amino acids. The V and J ends lost 5 bases and 7 bases respectively, with 14 bases between them. The chain's CDR3 is CASSITGRGEKLFF. The CDR3 DNA reads as TGTGCCAGCAGCATTACAGGCCGGGGTGAAAAACTGTTTTTT.

The CDR3 DNA follows: TGTGCCAGCAGCCCACGGGACAGTCGGACAGATACGCAGTATTTT. Translating it yields CASSPRDSRTDTQYF. The chain uses TRBV7-9 and TRBJ2-3, with 7 positions matching TRBD1. Germline CDR1 reads SEHNR; CDR2 reads FQNEAQ (reference sequence). V was pared by 5 bases and J by 3 bases, with 8 bases of the junction left unmatched. The CDR3 extends over 15 amino acids.